This T cell receptor (beta chain) originates from a study of cytomegalovirus exposure and HLA in healthy donors. Study findings and constraints: A later analysis, which compared TCR beta chains of equal frequency, found the HLA-associated ones more clonally expanded.

As concerns this clone: Its antigen remains unknown.

With 60 Vbeta and 13 Jbeta primers, the PCR was carried out. This table comes from immunoSEQ multiplex PCR, and its TCRdb copy is limited to in-frame clones, with some not included. This sample has 200,000 to 250,000 clones, with 80% to 90% found just once. This CDR3 contains 14 residues. Trimming cost V 1 base and J 2 bases, with 8 bases left between them. Looked up from germline, CDR1 is MGHDK and CDR2 is SYGVNS. The chain couples TRBV25-1 to TRBJ1-2; D is ambiguous. The source is a man aged 25 to 40 in good health and CMV-seronegative. The sample taken for sequencing was PBMCs. This CDR3 is CASSEWTANYGYTF. In DNA, the CDR3 is TGTGCCAGCAGTGAATGGACTGCGAACTATGGCTACACCTTC.